This T cell receptor (beta chain) was recorded in a study of response to subunit inactivated influenza vaccine. This clonotype was seen a few times. Via MiXCR, TCRdb re-called the RT-PCR reads, giving one row per CDR3 protein. Among more than 400,000 distinct CDR3 sequences listed, approximately 6.9% were seen once. Between the trimmed V and J ends, which lost 0 bases and 0 bases, there was a span of 11 bases. The V gene's germline CDR1 is MNHEY and CDR2 SVGEGT. CDR3 length equals 16 residues. V usage is TRBV6-2 or TRBV6-3 and J usage is TRBJ1-1; D is unclear. The material was PBMCs from blood, obtained around 25 months after vaccination. This receptor was identified in a man between 50 and 69 years old who received an inactivated influenza vaccine. The CDR3 reads CASSYSPARMNTEAFF. The CDR3 bases are TGTGCCAGCAGTTACTCGCCCGCCAGAATGAACACTGAAGCTTTCTTT.